Following are 20 T cell receptor beta chains from one sample sequenced in a study of shared clonotypes between healthy human individuals. Produced via immunoSEQ multiplex PCR; TCRdb's table is partial and in-frame only. Of some 1,600,000 clones listed, approximately 98% are singletons. Material: naive CD4+ T cells sorted from blood. As for subset: CD45RA+ positively selected. The receptors originated from a man aged 30 to 45 in good health.

The rearrangement joins TRBV19 to TRBJ1-5, with 9 bases identical to TRBD1. Germline V CDR1 and CDR2: LNHDA, SQIVND (reference sequence). V gave up 7 bases and J gave up 8 bases; unmatched junction bases: 15. The CDR3 consists of 16 residues. The CDR3 region has the DNA TGTGCCAGTAAACGGGACAGGGCTGGGCGCGGGGAGCCCCAGCATTTT. Protein: CASKRDRAGRGEPQHF.

Concerning this clone: The identical CDR3 is also encoded by other nucleotide sequences in the sample. V usage is TRBV7-9 and J usage is TRBJ2-3; TRBD2 aligns across 12 bases. V trimming: 2 bases; J trimming: 2 bases; junction bases outside the gene matches: 2. Germline assignment: CDR1 SEHNR and CDR2 FQNEAQ (reference sequence). CDR3 length equals 16 residues. The CDR3 reads CASSLRLAGDTDTQYF. The CDR3 region has the DNA TGTGCCAGCAGCTTACGACTAGCGGGAGACACAGATACGCAGTATTTT.

V gene TRBV25-1 combines with J gene TRBJ2-7, with D possibly TRBD1 on 6 matching bases. V gave up 6 bases and J gave up 2 bases, with 8 bases separating them. Germline CDR1 MGHDK, CDR2 SYGVNS. The CDR3 length is 12 residues. The CDR3 loop reads CASRGQPYEQYF. CDR3 DNA: TGTGCCAGCAGAGGACAGCCCTACGAGCAGTACTTC.

V and J are TRBV9 and TRBJ2-7; 8 nucleotides agree with TRBD2. The CDR3 runs to 14 residues. The germline gives CDR1 SGDLS, CDR2 YYNGEE. Germline trimming cut 4 bases from V and 5 bases from J; bases unmatched to any gene: 8. The CDR3 sequence: CASSLSGRLHEQYF. For the CDR3, the DNA is TGTGCCAGCAGCTTAAGCGGGAGATTACACGAGCAGTACTTC.

The chain has TRBV27 and TRBJ1-3; the match to TRBD1 covers 7 bases. J lost 0 bases, V lost 6 bases, and 5 bases had no gene match. The CDR3 length is 15 residues. Germline loops: CDR1 MNHEY, CDR2 SMNVEV (reference sequence). CDR3 region: CASRKTGNSGNTIYF. CDR3 DNA sequence: TGTGCCAGCAGGAAGACAGGGAACTCTGGAAACACCATATATTTT.

This clone has just one count. The chain joins TRBV5-1 to TRBJ2-3; 9 bases align to TRBD2. V gave up 7 bases and J gave up 0 bases; unmatched junction bases: 15. Germline V CDR1 and CDR2: SGHRS, YFSETQ. This CDR3 is 18 amino acids long. CDR3 in amino acids: CASSFTRRAGGSTDTQYF. Here the CDR3 DNA reads TGCGCCAGCTCTTTCACCCGTCGAGCGGGAGGCAGCACAGATACGCAGTATTTT. Variable domain in full (rest from reference TRBV5-1 and TRBJ2-3): KAGVTQTPRYLIKTRGQQVTLSCSPISGHRSVSWYQQTPGQGLQFLFEYFSETQRNKGNFPGRFSGRQFSNSRSEMNVSTLELGDSALYLCASSFTRRAGGSTDTQYFGPGTRLTVL.

This chain uses TRBV11-2 with TRBJ2-1; D possibly corresponds to TRBD1 (6 bases). Trimming removed 0 bases at V and 12 bases at J, with 15 bases between. CDR3 length equals 14 residues. Per the germline V gene, CDR1 is SGHAT and CDR2 is FQNNGV. The CDR3 here is CASSLDHPTGPQFF. The CDR3 nucleotides read TGTGCCAGCAGCTTAGACCATCCGACAGGACCGCAGTTCTTC. Complete variable domain (other parts from reference TRBV11-2 and TRBJ2-1): EAGVAQSPRYKIIEKRQSVAFWCNPISGHATLYWYQQILGQGPKLLIQFQNNGVVDDSQLPKDRFSAERLKGVDSTLKIQPAKLEDSAVYLCASSLDHPTGPQFFGPGTRLTVL.

The CDR3 DNA reads TGCGCCAGCAGCCTAAAAGGGTGGGAGGAGTCCCCCCTGGGCACCTACGAGCAGTACTTC. It specifies CASSLKGWEESPLGTYEQYF. This rearrangement joins TRBV4-1 to TRBJ2-7, with a weak D call TRBD2 (6 bases). Between the trimmed V and J ends, which lost 4 bases and 2 bases, there was a span of 30 bases. This CDR3 is 20 amino acids long. Germline V CDR1 and CDR2: MGHRA, YSYEKL.

This clone has just one count. V gene TRBV28 combines with J gene TRBJ2-1, with a weak D call TRBD2 (6 bases). This CDR3 comprises 16 residues. The V gene's germline CDR1 is MDHEN and CDR2 SYDVKM. V lost 6 bases and J lost 7, with 22 bases in between. The CDR3 region has the DNA TGTGCCAGCAGCCGAGATCTACTAGCTATCCCTAATGAGCAGTTCTTC. It specifies CASSRDLLAIPNEQFF.

The chain has TRBV14 and TRBJ2-1, with 8 bases aligning to TRBD1. Trimming at V came to 4 bases and at J to 4 bases, leaving 6 bases not matched to a gene. Looked up from germline, CDR1 is SGHDN and CDR2 is FVKESK. The CDR3 spans 15 residues. In DNA form, the CDR3 reads TGTGCCAGCAGCCCCAGGGGGCGTGTTTACAATGAGCAGTTCTTC. Amino acid sequence: CASSPRGRVYNEQFF.

The chain uses TRBV7-9 and TRBJ1-3; 9 bases are shared with TRBD1. Per germline, CDR1 SEHNR and CDR2 FQNEAQ (reference sequence). CDR3 length: 16 residues. With V trimmed by 11 bases and J by 0 bases, 11 bases remained unmatched. The CDR3 sequence: CAYRGRNSSSGNTIYF. Here the CDR3 DNA reads TGTGCCTACAGGGGGCGAAACTCGAGCTCTGGAAACACCATATATTTT.

The V and J genes are TRBV7-9 and TRBJ1-5; a weak D match, TRBD1 (6 bases). Germline assignment: CDR1 SEHNR and CDR2 FQNEAQ (reference sequence). The CDR3 is 13 residues long. V dropped 4 bases and J dropped 6 bases, with 10 bases sitting between them. CDR3 coding DNA: TGTGCCAGCAGCTCTACAGGGACTCAGCCCCAGCATTTT. Protein product: CASSSTGTQPQHF.

The chain couples TRBV28 to TRBJ2-7; D perhaps matches TRBD1 (6 bases). This CDR3 comprises 15 residues. The germline V gene has CDR1 MDHEN and CDR2 SYDVKM. V was shortened by 7 bases and J by 1 base, with 17 bases between the two germline ends. The CDR3 here is CASTLSPGESYEQYF. DNA for the CDR3: TGTGCCAGCACCTTATCCCCAGGGGAGTCCTACGAGCAGTACTTC. The full variable domain, with the rest looked up from reference TRBV28 and TRBJ2-7, is DVKVTQSSRYLVKRTGEKVFLECVQDMDHENMFWYRQDPGLGLRLIYFSYDVKMKEKGDIPEGYSVSREKKERFSLILESASTNQTSMYLCASTLSPGESYEQYFGPGTRLTVT.

The chain combines TRBV18 with TRBJ1-4; D call uncertain. The V gene lost 4 bases and the J gene lost 7 bases, with 10 bases spanning the gap. In germline, CDR1 is KGHSH, CDR2 LQKENI. CDR3 length: 13 amino acids. The CDR3 DNA follows: TGTGCCAGCTCACGGGCCATGGGTGAAAAACTGTTTTTT. It specifies CASSRAMGEKLFF.

The chain links TRBV5-4 to TRBJ1-2; D is undetermined. Germline-derived CDR1 and CDR2 are SGHNT and YYREEE (reference sequence). The V end lost 9 bases, the J end lost 5 bases, and 20 bases lay between the germline ends. The CDR3 sequence is 14 residues long. CDR3 DNA: TGTGCCACCCGCTGGCCGAACATTCCTTATGGCTACACCTTC. Amino acid sequence: CATRWPNIPYGYTF. Combining the CDR3 with reference TRBV5-4 and TRBJ1-2 gives the whole variable domain ETGVTQSPTHLIKTRGQQVTLRCSSQSGHNTVSWYQQALGQGPQFIFQYYREEENGRGNFPPRFSGLQFPNYSSELNVNALELDDSALYLCATRWPNIPYGYTFGSGTRLTVV.

This chain uses TRBV15 with TRBJ2-1; 7 positions agree with TRBD2. V lost 1 base, J lost 1 base, and 7 bases stayed unmatched. The CDR3 consists of 17 residues. Germline V gene sequence: CDR1 LNHNV, CDR2 YYDKDF (reference sequence). This CDR3 reads CATSRGGSGSSYNEQFF. In DNA form, the CDR3 reads TGTGCCACCAGCAGAGGCGGGAGTGGAAGTTCCTACAATGAGCAGTTCTTC.

This chain connects TRBV7-9 to TRBJ2-7; no definite D call. The V end was cut by 5 bases, the J end by 3 bases, with 11 bases between. This CDR3 has 13 amino acids. CDR1 and CDR2 from the germline V gene are SEHNR and FQNEAQ (reference sequence). In DNA form, the CDR3 reads TGTGCCAGCAGCCCCGACGGATACTACGAGCAGTACTTC. It yields the protein CASSPDGYYEQYF.

The V gene is TRBV28, the J gene TRBJ2-7; 12 positions agree with TRBD2. Germline values: CDR1 MDHEN, CDR2 SYDVKM. Trimming at V came to 6 bases and at J to 5 bases, leaving 8 bases not matched to a gene. The CDR3 sequence is 15 residues long. In nucleotides, the CDR3 is TGTGCCAGCAGAGAAGGACTAGCGGGATCTGACGAGCAGTACTTC. This translates into CASREGLAGSDEQYF. Supplemented by reference TRBV28 and TRBJ2-7, the full variable domain reads DVKVTQSSRYLVKRTGEKVFLECVQDMDHENMFWYRQDPGLGLRLIYFSYDVKMKEKGDIPEGYSVSREKKERFSLILESASTNQTSMYLCASREGLAGSDEQYFGPGTRLTVT.

A few counts support this clone. The same CDR3 arises from other DNA sequences in this sample as well. The chain carries TRBV5-1 and TRBJ2-7; D is undetermined. In germline, CDR1 is SGHRS, CDR2 YFSETQ. Trimming shortened V by 0 bases and J by 3 bases, and 4 bases separated the two germline ends. The CDR3 runs 12 residues. This CDR3 is CASSLGGYEQYF. For the CDR3, the DNA is TGCGCCAGCAGCTTGGGGGGCTACGAGCAGTACTTC.

The chain couples TRBV15 to TRBJ1-2, with D tentatively TRBD1 (5 bases). This CDR3 is built from 15 residues. Germline lookup yields CDR1 LNHNV and CDR2 YYDKDF (reference sequence). V lost 0 bases, J lost 8 bases, and 16 bases lay in between. The CDR3 sequence is CATSRDRGRGGGYTF. The CDR3 nucleotides read TGTGCCACCAGCAGAGATAGGGGAAGGGGCGGCGGCTACACCTTC.